Below, 24 T cell receptor beta chains from the same sample are listed, as sequenced in a study of response to subunit inactivated influenza vaccine. In TCRdb, the RT-PCR reads were re-called with MiXCR into one record per CDR3 protein. The table has almost 600,000 distinct CDR3 sequences, about 15% seen once. Material: PBMCs from blood, obtained less than 13 days after vaccination. Receptors were obtained from a man aged 50-59 years who received an inactivated influenza vaccine.

This rearrangement joins TRBV6-2 or TRBV6-3 to TRBJ2-7; 7 nucleotides align to TRBD2. The CDR3 extends over 14 amino acids. Germline V CDR1 and CDR2: MNHEY, SVGEGT. With V trimmed by 2 bases and J by 5 bases, 6 bases remained unmatched. The CDR3 here is CASSYGGRAHEQYF. In DNA form, the CDR3 reads TGTGCCAGCAGTTACGGAGGGAGGGCACACGAGCAGTACTTC.

This clonotype has only a few counts. The gene calls are TRBV29-1 and TRBJ1-2, with unresolved D. Germline V gives CDR1 SQVTM, CDR2 ANQGSEA. The CDR3 contains 13 residues. The ends were cut back, 8 bases at V and 3 bases at J, with 16 bases in the middle. This chain's CDR3 is CSTRMVRDYGYTF. The CDR3 DNA sequence: TGCAGCACCCGGATGGTGCGGGACTATGGCTACACCTTC.

This clonotype was observed a handful of times. The chain employs TRBV10-3 and TRBJ1-4, with no clear D. The germline CDR1 and CDR2 sequences are ENHRY and SYGVKD. V dropped 10 bases and J dropped 5 bases, with 17 bases sitting between them. This CDR3 region has 14 residues. The CDR3 DNA sequence: TGTGCCACTAAAGACGGACCATCGAATGAAAAACTGTTTTTT. Its protein product is CATKDGPSNEKLFF.

This clonotype was counted ten times or more. The chain joins TRBV7-9 to TRBJ2-3, with 12 bases fitting TRBD2. V shed 4 bases and J 5 bases; nucleotides not matched to a gene: 1. Germline CDR1 SEHNR, CDR2 FQNEAQ (reference sequence). The CDR3 is made up of 14 amino acids. This CDR3 reads CASSSLAGGDTQYF. In DNA, the CDR3 is TGTGCCAGCAGCTCACTAGCGGGAGGAGATACGCAGTATTTT.

V and J are TRBV15 and TRBJ2-1; TRBD2 matches at 11 bases. Trimming removed 2 bases from V and 4 bases from J; junction bases left unmatched: 7. The CDR3 contains 17 residues. Germline assignment: CDR1 LNHNV and CDR2 YYDKDF (reference sequence). The CDR3 DNA reads TGTGCCACCAGCAGACACCCGACTAGCGGGATATACAATGAGCAGTTCTTC. Its translation: CATSRHPTSGIYNEQFF.

The gene calls are TRBV28 and TRBJ2-1, with 9 bases identical to TRBD1. Germline-derived CDR1 and CDR2 are MDHEN and SYDVKM. The length of the CDR3 is 18 residues. J lost 0 bases, V lost 7 bases, and 13 bases had no gene match. The CDR3 loop is CASIGGDRVRSSYNEQFF. In DNA, the CDR3 is TGTGCCAGCATTGGGGGGGACAGGGTGAGGAGCTCCTACAATGAGCAGTTCTTC.

At least ten counts were recorded for this clonotype. The chain combines TRBV5-5 with TRBJ2-5, with D tentatively TRBD1 or TRBD2 (5 bases each). CDR1 and CDR2 (germline): SGHKS, YYEKEE (reference sequence). This CDR3 has 15 amino acids. Trimming took 0 bases from V and 2 from J, leaving 11 bases between them. The DNA of the CDR3 is TGTGCCAGCAGCTTGGCCCAGGGACCTCAAGAGACCCAGTACTTC. It translates to CASSLAQGPQETQYF.

This clonotype was counted only a few times. The CDR3: CASKNPVMETQYF. For the CDR3, the DNA is TGCGCCAGCAAGAATCCAGTAATGGAGACCCAGTACTTC. The rearrangement uses TRBV5-1 and TRBJ2-5; D remains unclear. CDR3 length: 13 amino acids. From germline, CDR1 is SGHRS and CDR2 YFSETQ. The V end lost 6 bases, the J end lost 5 bases, and 14 bases lay between the germline ends.

This clonotype was counted between two and nine times. The rearrangement uses TRBV28 and TRBJ2-3, with D possibly being TRBD1 or TRBD2 (6 bases each). V lost 3 bases, J lost 4 bases, and 14 bases lay in between. Germline values: CDR1 MDHEN, CDR2 SYDVKM. CDR3 size: 15 residues. CDR3 loop: CASSFGGEAADTQYF. The CDR3, as DNA: TGTGCCAGCAGTTTCGGGGGCGAGGCTGCAGATACGCAGTATTTT.

The J gene is TRBJ2-7, the V gene TRBV20-1; 10 nucleotides agree with TRBD2. With 0 bases clipped from V and 2 bases from J, the junction kept 7 bases outside the gene matches. The CDR3 sequence is 16 residues long. Germline CDR1 is DFQATT and CDR2 is SNEGSKA (reference sequence). The CDR3, as DNA: TGCAGTGCTAGAGATATTCGGACTAGCGGCACCTACGAGCAGTACTTC. Protein sequence: CSARDIRTSGTYEQYF.

The V call is TRBV7-6, the J call TRBJ2-5; the match to TRBD2 covers 9 bases. The CDR3 covers 14 residues. V shed 5 bases and J 3 bases; nucleotides not matched to a gene: 4. Per the germline V gene, CDR1 is SGHVS and CDR2 is FNYEAQ. DNA for the CDR3: TGTGCCAGCAGCAAAGCGGGAGGTAAAGAGACCCAGTACTTC. Translation: CASSKAGGKETQYF.

This clonotype was found a few times. V usage is TRBV20-1 and J usage is TRBJ2-1; D is unclear. CDR1 and CDR2 (germline): DFQATT, SNEGSKA (reference sequence). The CDR3 has 11 residues. In nucleotides, the CDR3 is TGCAGCGCCACGGAGATTGATGAGCAGTTCTTC. This sequence encodes CSATEIDEQFF.

The chain is built from TRBV28 and TRBJ2-5; TRBD1 matches 7 bases. V shed 3 bases and J 1 base; nucleotides not matched to a gene: 17. The CDR3 is made up of 19 amino acids. Germline assignment: CDR1 MDHEN and CDR2 SYDVKM. The CDR3 bases are TGTGCCAGCAGTTTGCCGAGACAGGGTGACGGCGCGGGCCAAGAGACCCAGTACTTC. Encoded protein: CASSLPRQGDGAGQETQYF.

This clonotype was recorded at least ten times. The rearrangement joins TRBV6-1 to TRBJ2-7; D ambiguous. Trimming cost V 6 bases and J 3 bases, with 18 bases left between them. The CDR3 contains 15 residues. The V gene's germline CDR1 is MNHNS and CDR2 SASEGT. This chain's CDR3 is CASRSDISRLYEQYF. The CDR3 DNA reads TGTGCCAGCAGAAGCGACATATCACGGCTCTACGAGCAGTACTTC.

The chain links TRBV19 to TRBJ1-1, with TRBD1 matching over 7 bases. Trimming cost V 5 bases and J 2 bases; bases outside gene matches: 11. This CDR3 is 16 amino acids long. CDR1 and CDR2 (germline): LNHDA, SQIVND (reference sequence). CDR3 nucleotides: TGTGCCAGTAGTGGCCGGGACAGAGGCTTTAACACTGAAGCTTTCTTT. Protein sequence: CASSGRDRGFNTEAFF.

The rearrangement uses TRBV5-1 and TRBJ2-5; TRBD2 agrees at 12 bases. This CDR3 comprises 15 residues. Trimming at V came to 4 bases and at J to 6 bases, leaving 7 bases not matched to a gene. Germline V gene lookup returns CDR1 SGHRS and CDR2 YFSETQ. The CDR3 region is CASSHLTSGSKTQYF. The CDR3 nucleotides are TGCGCCAGCAGCCACCTGACTAGCGGGAGTAAGACCCAGTACTTC.

The V gene is TRBV20-1, the J gene TRBJ2-3; TRBD2 might be the D (5 bases). The CDR3 is 11 residues long. Germline lookup yields CDR1 DFQATT and CDR2 SNEGSKA (reference sequence). V lost 5 bases to trimming and J lost 4 bases, with 7 bases between them. In nucleotides, the CDR3 is TGCAGTGCTGATAGCGCAGATACGCAGTATTTT. This sequence encodes CSADSADTQYF.

This chain joins TRBV6-5 and TRBJ2-3; possible D gene TRBD1, 6 bases. Germline V gene sequence: CDR1 MNHEY, CDR2 SVGAGI. This CDR3 is built from 17 residues. The ends were cut back, 0 bases at V and 1 base at J, with 14 bases in the middle. Here the CDR3 reads CASSYSAGTYRTDTQYF. DNA for the CDR3: TGTGCCAGCAGTTACTCCGCCGGGACATATCGCACAGATACGCAGTATTTT.

This clonotype showed up just a few times. The V and J genes are TRBV25-1 and TRBJ2-1; D might be TRBD1 or TRBD2, each matching 5 bases. Germline CDR1 MGHDK, CDR2 SYGVNS. V was trimmed by 3 bases and J by 4 bases, leaving 22 bases between them. This CDR3 is built from 18 residues. CDR3: CASSDVPGAWGNYNEQFF. The CDR3, as DNA: TGTGCCAGCAGTGATGTCCCTGGGGCTTGGGGGAATTACAATGAGCAGTTCTTC.

This chain connects TRBV6-2 or TRBV6-3 to TRBJ2-7; D may be TRBD2 (5 bases). CDR1 MNHEY and CDR2 SVGEGT come from the germline V gene. Trimming took 3 bases from V and 0 from J, leaving 15 bases between them. The CDR3 runs 16 residues. Here the CDR3 reads CASSYRKREVSYEQYF. The CDR3 DNA sequence: TGTGCCAGCAGTTATAGAAAGAGGGAAGTCTCCTACGAGCAGTACTTC.

V is TRBV3-1 and J is TRBJ2-3, with D possibly being TRBD1 or TRBD2 (8 bases each). With 5 bases removed from V and 5 bases from J, the gap between germline ends came to 17 bases. Looked up from germline, CDR1 is LGHDT and CDR2 is YNNKEL (reference sequence). The CDR3 runs 15 residues. CDR3 bases: TGTGCCAGCAGCTTCGGACAGGGACTAGGAGATACGCAGTATTTT. This codes for CASSFGQGLGDTQYF.

This clonotype was observed many times. V usage is TRBV4-1 and J usage is TRBJ2-5, with TRBD2 matching over 13 bases. The CDR3 contains 15 residues. CDR1 and CDR2 from the germline V gene are MGHRA and YSYEKL. V trimming: 6 bases; J trimming: 1 base; junction bases outside the gene matches: 2. The CDR3 spells CASSTSGGVQETQYF. The CDR3 nucleotides read TGCGCCAGCAGTACTAGCGGGGGGGTCCAAGAGACCCAGTACTTC.

This chain links TRBV7-9 with TRBJ2-1; 8 bases match TRBD2. CDR1 is SEHNR and CDR2 is FQNEAQ in the germline V gene (reference sequence). The CDR3 has 14 amino acids. The junction had 6 bases not matched to a gene; V was cut back by 5 bases and J by 6 bases. The CDR3 DNA follows: TGTGCCAGCAGCCACCGGGCGGGGGGCAATGAGCAGTTCTTC. Amino acid sequence: CASSHRAGGNEQFF.

The chain couples TRBV4-2 to TRBJ2-1; 8 nucleotides agree with TRBD2. The length of the CDR3 is 14 residues. Germline values: CDR1 LGHNA, CDR2 YNFKEQ. V shed 3 bases and J 6 bases; nucleotides not matched to a gene: 4. CDR3 in amino acids: CASSQGTRLNEQFF. CDR3 DNA: TGTGCCAGCAGCCAGGGGACTAGACTCAATGAGCAGTTCTTC.